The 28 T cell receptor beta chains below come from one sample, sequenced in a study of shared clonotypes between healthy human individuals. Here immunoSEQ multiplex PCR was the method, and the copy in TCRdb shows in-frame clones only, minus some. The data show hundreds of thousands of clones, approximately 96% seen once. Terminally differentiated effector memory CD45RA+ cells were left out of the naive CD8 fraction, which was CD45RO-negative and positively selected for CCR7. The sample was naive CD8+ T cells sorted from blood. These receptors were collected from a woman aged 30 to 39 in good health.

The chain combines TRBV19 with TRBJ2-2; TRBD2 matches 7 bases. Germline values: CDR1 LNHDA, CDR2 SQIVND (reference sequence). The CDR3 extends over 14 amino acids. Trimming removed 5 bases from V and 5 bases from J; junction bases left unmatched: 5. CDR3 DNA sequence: TGTGCCAGTAGTGCGGGACTACTTACCGGGGAGCTGTTTTTT. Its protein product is CASSAGLLTGELFF.

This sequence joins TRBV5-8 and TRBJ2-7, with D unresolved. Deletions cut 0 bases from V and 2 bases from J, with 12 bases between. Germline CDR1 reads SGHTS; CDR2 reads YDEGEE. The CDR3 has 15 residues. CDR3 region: CASSLGATLTYEQYF. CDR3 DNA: TGTGCCAGCAGCTTGGGGGCGACTCTCACCTACGAGCAGTACTTC.

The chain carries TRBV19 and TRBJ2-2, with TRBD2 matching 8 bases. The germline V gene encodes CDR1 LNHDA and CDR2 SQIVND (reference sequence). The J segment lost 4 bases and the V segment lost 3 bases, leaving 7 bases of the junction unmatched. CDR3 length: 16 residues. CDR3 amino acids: CASSMGLAGPTGELFF. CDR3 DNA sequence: TGTGCCAGTAGTATGGGGCTAGCGGGTCCCACCGGGGAGCTGTTTTTT. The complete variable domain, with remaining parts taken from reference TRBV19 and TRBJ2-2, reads DGGITQSPKYLFRKEGQNVTLSCEQNLNHDAMYWYRQDPGQGLRLIYYSQIVNDFQKGDIAEGYSVSREKKESFPLTVTSAQKNPTAFYLCASSMGLAGPTGELFFGEGSRLTVL.

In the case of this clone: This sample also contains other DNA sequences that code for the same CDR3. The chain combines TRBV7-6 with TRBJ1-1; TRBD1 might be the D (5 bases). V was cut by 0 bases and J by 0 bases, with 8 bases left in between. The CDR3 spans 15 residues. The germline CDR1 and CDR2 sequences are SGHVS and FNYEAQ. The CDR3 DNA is TGTGCCAGCAGCTTAGCGGGGGGGATGAACACTGAAGCTTTCTTT. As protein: CASSLAGGMNTEAFF.

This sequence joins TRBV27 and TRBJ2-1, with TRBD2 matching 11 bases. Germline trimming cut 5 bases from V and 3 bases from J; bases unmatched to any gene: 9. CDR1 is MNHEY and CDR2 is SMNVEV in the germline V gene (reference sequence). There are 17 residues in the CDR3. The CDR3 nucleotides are TGTGCCAGCAGTCAAGCCACCGGGACTAGCGGCTACAATGAGCAGTTCTTC. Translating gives CASSQATGTSGYNEQFF.

The CDR3 sequence: CASSLLAGAPEQYF. For the CDR3, the DNA is TGTGCCAGCAGTCTCCTAGCGGGAGCACCCGAGCAGTACTTC. The chain joins TRBV28 to TRBJ2-7; TRBD2 matches 10 bases. CDR3 size: 14 residues. Germline lookup yields CDR1 MDHEN and CDR2 SYDVKM. V lost 5 bases to trimming and J lost 6 bases; unmatched junction nucleotides: 7. The full variable domain, its missing parts supplied by reference TRBV28 and TRBJ2-7, is DVKVTQSSRYLVKRTGEKVFLECVQDMDHENMFWYRQDPGLGLRLIYFSYDVKMKEKGDIPEGYSVSREKKERFSLILESASTNQTSMYLCASSLLAGAPEQYFGPGTRLTVT.

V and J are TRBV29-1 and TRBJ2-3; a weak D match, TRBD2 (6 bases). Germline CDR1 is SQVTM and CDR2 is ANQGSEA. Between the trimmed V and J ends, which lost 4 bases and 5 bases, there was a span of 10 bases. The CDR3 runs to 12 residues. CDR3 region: CSVGDSGDTQYF. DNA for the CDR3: TGCAGCGTTGGTGATAGCGGAGATACGCAGTATTTT.

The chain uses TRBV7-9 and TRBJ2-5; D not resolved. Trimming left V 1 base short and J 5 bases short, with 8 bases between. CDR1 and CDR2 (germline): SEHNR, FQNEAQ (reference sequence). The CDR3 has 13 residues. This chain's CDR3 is CASSLGFRETQYF. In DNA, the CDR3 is TGTGCCAGCAGCTTAGGGTTCCGGGAGACCCAGTACTTC.

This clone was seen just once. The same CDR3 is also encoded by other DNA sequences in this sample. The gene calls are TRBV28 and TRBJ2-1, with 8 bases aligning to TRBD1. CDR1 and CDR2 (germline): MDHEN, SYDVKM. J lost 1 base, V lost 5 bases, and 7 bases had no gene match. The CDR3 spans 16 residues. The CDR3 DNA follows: TGTGCCAGCAGTCCAGACAGGGGACTGTCCTACAATGAGCAGTTCTTC. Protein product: CASSPDRGLSYNEQFF.

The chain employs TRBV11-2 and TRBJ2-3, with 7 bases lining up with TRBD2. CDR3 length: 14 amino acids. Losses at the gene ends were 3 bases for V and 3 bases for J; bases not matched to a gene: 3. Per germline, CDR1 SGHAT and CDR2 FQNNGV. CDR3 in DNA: TGTGCCAGCAGCTTGTGGGAGGGGACAGATACGCAGTATTTT. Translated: CASSLWEGTDTQYF.

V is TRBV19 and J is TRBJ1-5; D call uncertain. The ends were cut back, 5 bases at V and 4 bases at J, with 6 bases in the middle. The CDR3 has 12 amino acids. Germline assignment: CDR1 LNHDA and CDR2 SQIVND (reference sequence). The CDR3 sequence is CASSLDNQPQHF. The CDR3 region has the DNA TGTGCCAGTAGTTTGGATAATCAGCCCCAGCATTTT.

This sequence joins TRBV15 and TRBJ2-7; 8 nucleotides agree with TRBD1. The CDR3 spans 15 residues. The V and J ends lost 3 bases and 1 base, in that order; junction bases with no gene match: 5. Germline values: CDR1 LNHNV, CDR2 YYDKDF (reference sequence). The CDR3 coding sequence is TGTGCCACCAGCAGTTCAAGACAGGGGTCCTACGAGCAGTACTTC. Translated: CATSSSRQGSYEQYF.

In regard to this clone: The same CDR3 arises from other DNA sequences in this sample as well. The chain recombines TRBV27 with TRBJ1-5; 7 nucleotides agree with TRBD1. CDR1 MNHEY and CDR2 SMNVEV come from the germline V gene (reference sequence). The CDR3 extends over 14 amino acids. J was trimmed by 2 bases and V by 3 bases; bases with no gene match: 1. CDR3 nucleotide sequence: TGTGCCAGCAGTTTCACAGGGGGCAATCAGCCCCAGCATTTT. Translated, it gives CASSFTGGNQPQHF.

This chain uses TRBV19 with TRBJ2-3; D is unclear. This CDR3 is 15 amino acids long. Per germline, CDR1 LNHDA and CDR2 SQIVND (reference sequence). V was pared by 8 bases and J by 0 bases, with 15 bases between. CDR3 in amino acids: CASRRGGLSTDTQYF. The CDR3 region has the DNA TGTGCCAGTCGCCGAGGCGGTCTTAGCACAGATACGCAGTATTTT.

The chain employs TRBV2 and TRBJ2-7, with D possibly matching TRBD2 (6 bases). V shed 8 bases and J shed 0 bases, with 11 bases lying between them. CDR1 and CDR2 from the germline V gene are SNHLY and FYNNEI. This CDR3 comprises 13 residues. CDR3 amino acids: CASCGGASYEQYF. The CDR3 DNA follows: TGTGCCAGCTGTGGCGGGGCCTCCTACGAGCAGTACTTC.

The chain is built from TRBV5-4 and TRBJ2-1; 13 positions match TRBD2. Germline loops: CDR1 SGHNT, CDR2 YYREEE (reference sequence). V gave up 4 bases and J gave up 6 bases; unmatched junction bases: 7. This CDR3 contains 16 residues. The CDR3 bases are TGTGCCAGCAGCGAAGGACTAGCGGGAGCTATCAATGAGCAGTTCTTC. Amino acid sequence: CASSEGLAGAINEQFF.

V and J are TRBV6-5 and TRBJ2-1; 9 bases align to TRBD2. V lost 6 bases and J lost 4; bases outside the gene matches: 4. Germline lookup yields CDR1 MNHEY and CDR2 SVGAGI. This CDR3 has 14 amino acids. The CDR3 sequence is CASRPAGGYNEQFF. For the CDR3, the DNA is TGTGCCAGCAGACCAGCGGGAGGTTACAATGAGCAGTTCTTC.

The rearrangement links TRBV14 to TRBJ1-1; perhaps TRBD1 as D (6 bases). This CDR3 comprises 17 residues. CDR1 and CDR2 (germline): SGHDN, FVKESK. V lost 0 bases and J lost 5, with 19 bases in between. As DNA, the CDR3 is TGTGCCAGCAGCCAAGAAGCCTGGGGGGCGGGGTGGACTGAAGCTTTCTTT. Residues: CASSQEAWGAGWTEAFF.

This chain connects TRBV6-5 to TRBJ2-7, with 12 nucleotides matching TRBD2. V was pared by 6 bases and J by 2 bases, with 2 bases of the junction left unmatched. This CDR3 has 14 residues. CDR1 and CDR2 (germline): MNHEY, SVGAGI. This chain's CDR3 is CASRGTSGPYEQYF. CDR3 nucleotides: TGTGCCAGCAGGGGGACTAGCGGGCCCTACGAGCAGTACTTC.

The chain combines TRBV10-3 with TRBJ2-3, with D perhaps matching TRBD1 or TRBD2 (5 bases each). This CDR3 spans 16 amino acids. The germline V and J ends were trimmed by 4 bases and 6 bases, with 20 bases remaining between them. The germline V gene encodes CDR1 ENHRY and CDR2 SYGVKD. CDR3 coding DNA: TGTGCCATCAGTGCCCCCGGGACCACCACGGCGGATACGCAGTATTTT. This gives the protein CAISAPGTTTADTQYF.

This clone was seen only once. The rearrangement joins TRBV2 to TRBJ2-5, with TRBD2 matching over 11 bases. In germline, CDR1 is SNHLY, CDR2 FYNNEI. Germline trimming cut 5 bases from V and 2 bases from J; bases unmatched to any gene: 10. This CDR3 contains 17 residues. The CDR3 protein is CASSSGLAGIVQETQYF. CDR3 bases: TGTGCCAGCAGTTCAGGACTAGCGGGTATAGTACAAGAGACCCAGTACTTC.

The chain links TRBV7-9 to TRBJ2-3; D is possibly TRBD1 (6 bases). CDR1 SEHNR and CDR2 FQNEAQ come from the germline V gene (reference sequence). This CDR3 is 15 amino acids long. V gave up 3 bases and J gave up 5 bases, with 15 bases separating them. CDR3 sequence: CASSLVTQGLDTQYF. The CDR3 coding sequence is TGTGCCAGCAGCTTGGTCACGCAGGGGTTAGATACGCAGTATTTT.

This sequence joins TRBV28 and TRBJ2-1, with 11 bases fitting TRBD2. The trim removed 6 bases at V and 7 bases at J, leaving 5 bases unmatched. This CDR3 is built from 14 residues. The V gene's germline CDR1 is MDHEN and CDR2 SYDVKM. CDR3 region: CASRVAGGGNEQFF. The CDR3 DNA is TGTGCCAGCAGAGTAGCGGGAGGGGGGAATGAGCAGTTCTTC.

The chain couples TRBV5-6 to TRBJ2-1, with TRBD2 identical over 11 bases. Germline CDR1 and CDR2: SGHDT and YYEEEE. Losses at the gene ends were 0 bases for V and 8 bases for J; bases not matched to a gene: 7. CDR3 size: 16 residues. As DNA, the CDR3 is TGTGCCAGCAGCTTGGGATTAGCGGGAGGGTGGGATGAGCAGTTCTTC. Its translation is CASSLGLAGGWDEQFF.

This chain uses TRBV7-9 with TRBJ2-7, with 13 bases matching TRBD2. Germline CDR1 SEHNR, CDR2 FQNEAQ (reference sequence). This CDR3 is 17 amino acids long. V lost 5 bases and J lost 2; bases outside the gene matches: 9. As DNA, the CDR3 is TGTGCCAGCAGCCCACGGACTAGCGGGAGAAGGGCCTACGAGCAGTACTTC. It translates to CASSPRTSGRRAYEQYF.

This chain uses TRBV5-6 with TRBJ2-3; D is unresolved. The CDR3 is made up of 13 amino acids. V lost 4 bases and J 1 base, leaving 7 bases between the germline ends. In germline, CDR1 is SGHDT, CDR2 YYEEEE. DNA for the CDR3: TGTGCCAGCAGCACGGTGGGCACAGATACGCAGTATTTT. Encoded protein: CASSTVGTDTQYF.

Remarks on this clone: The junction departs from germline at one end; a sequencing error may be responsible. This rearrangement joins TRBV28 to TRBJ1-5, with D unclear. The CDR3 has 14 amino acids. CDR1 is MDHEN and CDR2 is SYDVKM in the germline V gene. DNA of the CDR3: TGTGCCAGCAGTTTATTGGTTAGCCATCAGCCCCAGCATTTT. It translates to CASSLLVSHQPQHF.

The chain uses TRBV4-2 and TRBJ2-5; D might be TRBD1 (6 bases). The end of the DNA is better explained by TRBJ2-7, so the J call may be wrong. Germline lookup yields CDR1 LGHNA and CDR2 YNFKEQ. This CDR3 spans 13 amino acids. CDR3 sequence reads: CASRGGSTREQYF. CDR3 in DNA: TGTGCCAGTCGAGGGGGTAGCACTCGCGAGCAGTACTTC.